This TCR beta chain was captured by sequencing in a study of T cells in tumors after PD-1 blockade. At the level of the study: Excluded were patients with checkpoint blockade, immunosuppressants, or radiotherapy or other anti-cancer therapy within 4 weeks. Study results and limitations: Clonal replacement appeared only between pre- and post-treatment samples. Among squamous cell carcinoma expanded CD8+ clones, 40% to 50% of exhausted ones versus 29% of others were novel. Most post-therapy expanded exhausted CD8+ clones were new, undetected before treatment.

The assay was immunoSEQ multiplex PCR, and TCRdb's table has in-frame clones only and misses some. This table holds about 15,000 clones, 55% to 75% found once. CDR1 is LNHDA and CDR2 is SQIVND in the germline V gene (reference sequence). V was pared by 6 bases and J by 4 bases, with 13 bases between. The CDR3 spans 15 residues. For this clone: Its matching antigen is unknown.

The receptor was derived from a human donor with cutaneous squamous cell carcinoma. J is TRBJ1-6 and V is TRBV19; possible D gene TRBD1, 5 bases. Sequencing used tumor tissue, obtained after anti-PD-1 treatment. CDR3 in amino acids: CASRVSGRYNSPLHF. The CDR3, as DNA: TGTGCCAGTAGAGTATCGGGACGGTATAATTCACCCCTCCACTTT.